A single TCR beta chain is shown here with its context. V was clipped by 3 bases and J by 3 bases; unmatched bases: 3. The CDR3 length is 16 residues. Germline V gene lookup returns CDR1 SGHRS and CDR2 YFSETQ. Original processing notes: Using reference gene primer amplification, nucleated cell counts were estimated. The protocol was immunoSEQ multiplex PCR, while the TCRdb copy is restricted to in-frame clones and leaves out a portion. For V, J and clone size, that table is used; D and trimming come from the DNA. The data hold roughly 62,000 clones, with about 83% observed a single time. The data derive from a study of blood T cell repertoires in COVID-19. At the level of the study: Spain, Italy and the United States supplied samples that represented acute and convalescent COVID-19. Sources were T cells, B-cell-depleted T cells, or PBMCs; the material itself was cDNA or gDNA.

The chain links TRBV5-1 to TRBJ2-1, with 13 nucleotides matching TRBD2. Sequenced: peripheral blood. The clonotype comes from a human donor in a cohort sampled during active COVID-19. The CDR3 DNA reads as TGCGCCAGCAGCTCCGGACTAGCGGGAGACTACAATGAGCAGTTCTTC. Its translation: CASSSGLAGDYNEQFF.